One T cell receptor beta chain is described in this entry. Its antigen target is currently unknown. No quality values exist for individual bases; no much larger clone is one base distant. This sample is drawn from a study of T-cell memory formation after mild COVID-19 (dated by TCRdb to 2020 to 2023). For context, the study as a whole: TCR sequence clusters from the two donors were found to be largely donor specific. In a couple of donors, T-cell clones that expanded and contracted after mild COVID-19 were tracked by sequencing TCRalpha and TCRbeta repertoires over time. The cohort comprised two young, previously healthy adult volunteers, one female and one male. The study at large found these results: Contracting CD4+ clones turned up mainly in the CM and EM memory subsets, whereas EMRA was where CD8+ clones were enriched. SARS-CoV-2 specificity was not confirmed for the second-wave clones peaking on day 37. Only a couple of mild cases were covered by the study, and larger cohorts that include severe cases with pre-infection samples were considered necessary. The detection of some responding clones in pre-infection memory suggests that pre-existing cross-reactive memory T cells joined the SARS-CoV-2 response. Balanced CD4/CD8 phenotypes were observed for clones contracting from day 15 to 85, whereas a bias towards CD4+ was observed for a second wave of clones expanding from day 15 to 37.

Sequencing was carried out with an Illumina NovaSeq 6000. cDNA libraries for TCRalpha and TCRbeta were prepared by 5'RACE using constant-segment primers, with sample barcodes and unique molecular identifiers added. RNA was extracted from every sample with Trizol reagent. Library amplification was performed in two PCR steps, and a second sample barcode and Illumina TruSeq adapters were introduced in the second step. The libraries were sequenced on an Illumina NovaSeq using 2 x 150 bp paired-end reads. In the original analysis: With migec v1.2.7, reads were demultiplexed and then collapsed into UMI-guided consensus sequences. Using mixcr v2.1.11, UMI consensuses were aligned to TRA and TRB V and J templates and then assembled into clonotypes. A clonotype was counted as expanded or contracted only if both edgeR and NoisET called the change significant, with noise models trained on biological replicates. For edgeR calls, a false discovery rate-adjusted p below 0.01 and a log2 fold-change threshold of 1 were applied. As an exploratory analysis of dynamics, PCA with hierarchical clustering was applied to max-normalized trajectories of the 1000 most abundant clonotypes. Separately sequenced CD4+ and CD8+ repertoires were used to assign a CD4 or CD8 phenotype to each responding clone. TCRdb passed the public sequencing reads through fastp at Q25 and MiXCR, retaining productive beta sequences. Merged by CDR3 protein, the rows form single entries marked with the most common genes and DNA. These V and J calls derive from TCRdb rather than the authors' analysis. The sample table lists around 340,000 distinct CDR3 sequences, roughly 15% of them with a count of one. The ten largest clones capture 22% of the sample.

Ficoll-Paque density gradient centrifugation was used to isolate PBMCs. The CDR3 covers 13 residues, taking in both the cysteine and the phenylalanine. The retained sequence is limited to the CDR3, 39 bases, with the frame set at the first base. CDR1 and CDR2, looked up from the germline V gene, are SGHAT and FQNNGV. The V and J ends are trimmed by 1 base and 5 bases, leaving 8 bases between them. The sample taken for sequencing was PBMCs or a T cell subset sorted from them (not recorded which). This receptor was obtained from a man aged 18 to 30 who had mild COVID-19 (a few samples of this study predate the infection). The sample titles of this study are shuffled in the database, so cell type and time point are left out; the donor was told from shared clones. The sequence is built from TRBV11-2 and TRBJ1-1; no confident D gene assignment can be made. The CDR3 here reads CASSLASETEAFF. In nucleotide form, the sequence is TGTGCCAGCAGCTTAGCGAGTGAAACTGAAGCTTTCTTT.